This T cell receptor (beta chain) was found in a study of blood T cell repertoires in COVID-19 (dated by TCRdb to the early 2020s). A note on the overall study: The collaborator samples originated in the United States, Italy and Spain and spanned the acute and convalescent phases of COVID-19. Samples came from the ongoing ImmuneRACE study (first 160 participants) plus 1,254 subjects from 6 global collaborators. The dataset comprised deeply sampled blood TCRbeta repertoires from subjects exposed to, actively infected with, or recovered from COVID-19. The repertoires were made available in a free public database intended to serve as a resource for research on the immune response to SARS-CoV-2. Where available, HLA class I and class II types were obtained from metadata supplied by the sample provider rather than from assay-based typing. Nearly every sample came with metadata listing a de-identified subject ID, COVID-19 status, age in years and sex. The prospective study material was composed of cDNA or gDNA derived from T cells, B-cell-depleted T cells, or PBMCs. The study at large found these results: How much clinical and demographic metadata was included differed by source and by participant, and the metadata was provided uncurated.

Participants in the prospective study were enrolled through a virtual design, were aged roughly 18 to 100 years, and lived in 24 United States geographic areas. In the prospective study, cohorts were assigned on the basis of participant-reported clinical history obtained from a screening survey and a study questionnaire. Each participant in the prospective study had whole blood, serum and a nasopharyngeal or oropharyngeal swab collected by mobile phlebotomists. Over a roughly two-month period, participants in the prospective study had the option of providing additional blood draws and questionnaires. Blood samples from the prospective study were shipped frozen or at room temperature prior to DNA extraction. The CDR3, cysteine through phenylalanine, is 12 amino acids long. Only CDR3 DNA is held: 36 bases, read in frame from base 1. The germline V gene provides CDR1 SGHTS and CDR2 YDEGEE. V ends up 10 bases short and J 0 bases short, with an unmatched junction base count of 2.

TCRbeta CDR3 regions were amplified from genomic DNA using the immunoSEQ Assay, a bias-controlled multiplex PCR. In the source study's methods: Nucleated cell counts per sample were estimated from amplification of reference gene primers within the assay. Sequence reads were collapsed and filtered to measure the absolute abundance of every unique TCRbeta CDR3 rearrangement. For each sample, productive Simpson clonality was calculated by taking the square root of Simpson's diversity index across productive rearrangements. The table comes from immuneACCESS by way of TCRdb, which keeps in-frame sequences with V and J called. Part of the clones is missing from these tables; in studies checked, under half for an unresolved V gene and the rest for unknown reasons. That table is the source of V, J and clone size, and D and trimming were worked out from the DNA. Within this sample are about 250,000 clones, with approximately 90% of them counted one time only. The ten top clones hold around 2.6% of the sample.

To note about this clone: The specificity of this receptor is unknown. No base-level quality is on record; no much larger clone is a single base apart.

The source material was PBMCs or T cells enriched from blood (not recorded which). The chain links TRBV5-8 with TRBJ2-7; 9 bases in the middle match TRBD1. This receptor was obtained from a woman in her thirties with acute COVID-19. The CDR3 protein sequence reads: CADRGFSYEQYF. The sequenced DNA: TGTGCCGACAGGGGGTTCTCCTACGAGCAGTACTTC.